Listed below are T cell receptor beta chains from one sample, sequenced in a study of CD8 T cells in ankylosing spondylitis. TCRdb redid the calling of the 5' RACE reads with MiXCR, one entry per CDR3 protein. The repertoire includes 200,000 to 300,000 distinct CDR3 sequences, about 24% of them detected once, and 0.6% to 0.75% sits in the top ten. Sequences were obtained from blood, either unsorted or a sorted T cell fraction (not recorded which). The receptors here all came from a male donor with ankylosing spondylitis or in good health (not recorded which). The CDR3 runs from the conserved cysteine through the conserved F or W. D genes are given only for firm matches. Clone size appears in some rows only: once, few, many, or a class for an expanded clone.

TRBD1 few TRBJ1-1 TRBV12-3/TRBV12-4 TGTGCCAGCAGTTTATATGGACAGGGCAAGCGGAACACTGAAGCTTTCTTT CASSLYGQGKRNTEAFF
NA few TRBJ1-1 TRBV3-1 TGTGCCAGCAGCCAAGACCGTGACGGAGGGTTGGCTTTCTTT CASSQDRDGGLAFF
NA few TRBJ2-2 TRBV18 TGTGCCAGCTCAGCCCCCGGGAACACCGGGGAGCTGTTTTTT CASSAPGNTGELFF
NA many TRBJ1-1 TRBV6-5 TGTGCCAGCAGTTACGGCGTCAAAGGGAACACTGAAGCTTTCTTT CASSYGVKGNTEAFF
TRBD1 many TRBJ1-2 TRBV18 TGTGCCAGCTCACCACTGGGGACAGGGAAAGGCTACACCTTC CASSPLGTGKGYTF
NA many TRBJ2-2 TRBV10-2 TGCGCCAGCAGCCCCCGGGCAAACACCGGGGAGCTGTTTTTT CASSPRANTGELFF
TRBD2 few TRBJ2-5 TRBV12-3/TRBV12-4 TGTGCCAGCAGCCGAGCGGGGCAGACCCAGTACTTC CASSRAGQTQYF
NA NA TRBJ2-1 TRBV29-1 TGCAGCGTTGAAGGCCAGGGAGCTCCCAATGAGCAGTTCTTC CSVEGQGAPNEQFF
NA NA TRBJ2-5 TRBV7-9 TGTGCCAGCAGCCTCCGGGACAACCAAGAGACCCAGTACTTC CASSLRDNQETQYF
TRBD1 NA TRBJ2-7 TRBV20-1 TGCAGTGCCACAAGCCCGGGACAGGGCCTCGAGCAGTACTTC CSATSPGQGLEQYF
NA NA TRBJ2-7 TRBV6-6 TGTGCCAGCAGTTACCCGGGACGCTACGAGCAGTACTTC CASSYPGRYEQYF
NA few TRBJ2-1 TRBV7-8 TGTGCCAGCAGCTTATCAATTGGTCTAGAGCAGTTCTTC CASSLSIGLEQFF
TRBD1 NA TRBJ1-2 TRBV12-3/TRBV12-4 TGTGCCAGCAGCCACAGGGGCCAATACACCTTC CASSHRGQYTF
NA many TRBJ2-3 TRBV12-3/TRBV12-4 TGTGCCAGCAGTTGGAGTCCAGGGCCAGATACGCAGTATTTT CASSWSPGPDTQYF
TRBD2 many TRBJ2-3 TRBV6-2/TRBV6-3 TGTGCCAGCAGACCTAGCGGGGGAGGCACAGATACGCAGTATTTT CASRPSGGGTDTQYF
NA NA TRBJ2-1 TRBV20-1 TGCAGCATCCGGGCAGCCCGCCTCAACAATGAGCAGTTCTTC CSIRAARLNNEQFF
TRBD2 many TRBJ2-1 TRBV12-3/TRBV12-4 TGTGCCAGCAGTTTGGGAGGGACTCGTGAGCAGTTCTTC CASSLGGTREQFF
TRBD2 NA TRBJ2-7 TRBV10-3 TGTGCCATCAGTGAGGGGAGGGAACTTCAGTACTTC CAISEGRELQYF
NA NA TRBJ2-7 TRBV10-3 TGTGCCATCAGTGAGCTTAAGAGGCTAGCGTCCCATCGCGAGCAGTACTTC CAISELKRLASHREQYF
TRBD1 few TRBJ2-7 TRBV25-1 TGTGCCAGCAGTCGGACAGGGGTCAGCTACGAGCAGTACTTC CASSRTGVSYEQYF